Listed below are T cell receptor beta chains from one sample, sequenced in a study of T cells after yellow fever vaccination. TCRdb used MiXCR to reprocess the 5' RACE reads, holding one entry per CDR3 protein. The sample yields 500,000 to 650,000 distinct CDR3 sequences, 17% seen once. The sample here was PBMCs, taken around 5 days after the first yellow fever vaccination. These receptor sequences come from a young man who received the YFV17D yellow fever vaccine. CDR3s include the opening cysteine and the closing phenylalanine or tryptophan. D genes are given only for firm matches. The size entry is marked missing in some rows and otherwise reads once, few, many or a size class.

size,D,V,J,DNA,CDR3
many,.,TRBV4-3,TRBJ2-1,TGCGCCAGCAGCCAAGATAGGGGGACTTACAATGAGCAGTTCTTC,CASSQDRGTYNEQFF
.,TRBD1,TRBV6-1,TRBJ1-5,TGTGCCAGCAGTCAAACCGGGGACAGTAATCAGCCCCAGCATTTT,CASSQTGDSNQPQHF
.,.,TRBV20-1,TRBJ2-7,TGCAGTGGCCCTAGGGGGGCCCCCTACGAGCAGTACTTC,CSGPRGAPYEQYF
few,TRBD2,TRBV3-1,TRBJ2-1,TGTGCCAGCAGAACCACCCCGGGAGGGGGGGGCTACAATGAGCAGTTCTTC,CASRTTPGGGGYNEQFF
.,.,TRBV4-1,TRBJ2-5,TGCGCCAGCAGCCAAGGGGGGCTTGGTGTGGAGACCCAGTACTTC,CASSQGGLGVETQYF
.,.,TRBV7-2,TRBJ1-4,TGTGCCAGCATTGATCAGGAGGGGGAAAAACTGTTTTTT,CASIDQEGEKLFF
few,.,TRBV14,TRBJ2-2,TGTGCCAGCAGCCCCGCGACAGCTAACACCGGGGAGCTGTTTTTT,CASSPATANTGELFF
few,.,TRBV20-1,TRBJ1-5,TGCAGTGCTAGAGGGGACCTCGCCTATCAGCCCCAGCATTTT,CSARGDLAYQPQHF
few,.,TRBV6-1,TRBJ2-5,TGTGCCAGCACCGAAGATGGGATGCTTACCCAGTACTTC,CASTEDGMLTQYF
few,.,TRBV5-4,TRBJ1-2,TGTGCCAGCAGCGCCCTCGGACAGAACTATGGCTACACCTTC,CASSALGQNYGYTF
.,.,TRBV5-1,TRBJ2-2,TGCGCCAGCAGAATACAGGTCGACACCGGGGAGCTGTTTTTT,CASRIQVDTGELFF
.,.,TRBV6-4,TRBJ2-1,TGTGCCAGCTACGAGTGGGGGCAAACGTACAATGAGCAGTTCTTC,CASYEWGQTYNEQFF
.,TRBD1,TRBV27,TRBJ1-2,TGTGCCAGCAGTCGACAGGGGACCTCTAACTATGGCTACACCTTC,CASSRQGTSNYGYTF
.,.,TRBV4-3,TRBJ1-1,TGCGCCAGCAGCCAAGATGGTAGGGTGAACACTGAAGCTTTCTTT,CASSQDGRVNTEAFF
few,.,TRBV6-5,TRBJ2-7,TGTGCCAGCAGTCACCTAGAGGAGAGCGAGCAGTACTTC,CASSHLEESEQYF
.,TRBD1,TRBV29-1,TRBJ2-2,TGCAGCGTTGAGGCAGGGGGCAGTAACGGGGAGCTGTTTTTT,CSVEAGGSNGELFF
many,.,TRBV5-4,TRBJ1-1,TGTGCCAGCAGCTTGTTGGGGGCGGGCACTGAAGCTTTCTTT,CASSLLGAGTEAFF
once,.,TRBV2,TRBJ2-2,TGTGCCAGCAGTGAAGTGGTGAACGGGGAGCTGTTTTTT,CASSEVVNGELFF
few,.,TRBV7-6,TRBJ2-3,TGTGCCGTTTCCTCGCGGGGTTCTTCCACAGATACGCAGTATTTT,CAVSSRGSSTDTQYF
many,.,TRBV7-6,TRBJ1-1,TGTGCCAGCAGCTCCCGCGGTGGTGAAGCTTTCTTT,CASSSRGGEAFF
few,.,TRBV2,TRBJ2-5,TGTGCCAGCATCCGGGGCAATCAAGAGACCCAGTACTTC,CASIRGNQETQYF
.,TRBD2,TRBV7-3,TRBJ2-1,TGTGCCAGCAGCCCCTCGACTAGCGGCAATGAGCAGTTCTTC,CASSPSTSGNEQFF
few,.,TRBV11-2,TRBJ2-1,TGTGCCAGCAGCGACAGCTCGAATGAGCAGTTCTTC,CASSDSSNEQFF
many,.,TRBV4-1,TRBJ1-6,TGCGCCAGCAGCCAGGGCACAGGGCGTAATTCACCCCTCCACTTT,CASSQGTGRNSPLHF
few,TRBD2,TRBV9,TRBJ2-3,TGTGCCAGCACCACGGCGGGGGACGATACGCAGTATTTT,CASTTAGDDTQYF
.,TRBD2,TRBV7-9,TRBJ2-7,TGTGCCAGCAGCTTAGCTGTATCTAGCGGGGGGGCCTACGAGCAGTACTTC,CASSLAVSSGGAYEQYF
few,TRBD2,TRBV20-1,TRBJ2-3,TGCAGTGCTAGCGGGGGGGAAGTCACAGATACGCAGTATTTT,CSASGGEVTDTQYF
.,.,TRBV7-3,TRBJ2-1,TGTGCCAGCAGACGCGGTGGGGGGGGCCTCAATGAGCAGTTCTTC,CASRRGGGGLNEQFF
few,.,TRBV19,TRBJ2-5,TGTGCCAGTAGTATGTCCAGGGGTGGTCGCCAAGAGACCCAGTACTTC,CASSMSRGGRQETQYF
.,TRBD2,TRBV7-2,TRBJ2-1,TGTGCCAGCAGCTTACGAGCGGGGGGGCCTTTAAACAATGAGCAGTTCTTC,CASSLRAGGPLNNEQFF
.,.,TRBV6-5,TRBJ2-6,TGTGCCAGCAGTTACTCCCAGGGGGGTCGTGGGGCCAACGTCCTGACTTTC,CASSYSQGGRGANVLTF
.,TRBD2,TRBV5-6,TRBJ2-3,TGTGCCAGCAGCTCCCGGGGACTAGCGGTGCAGTATTTT,CASSSRGLAVQYF
few,TRBD2,TRBV20-1,TRBJ2-3,TGCAGTGCTAAGAGACTAGCGGGGGCCATATTTAGCACAGATACGCAGTATTTT,CSAKRLAGAIFSTDTQYF
.,TRBD1,TRBV20-1,TRBJ1-6,TGCAGTGCCCCGACAGGGGCGCCTCTACGTTCACCCCTCCACTTT,CSAPTGAPLRSPLHF
few,.,TRBV7-6,TRBJ1-5,TGTGCCAGCAGCTTAGCACAGGGAGCTTCGCCCCAGCATTTT,CASSLAQGASPQHF
.,.,TRBV6-4,TRBJ2-6,TGTGCCAGCAGTGACGCAGGTACTGGGGCCAACGTCCTGACTTTC,CASSDAGTGANVLTF
.,TRBD1,TRBV20-1,TRBJ2-3,TGCAGTGCCTCCGGGACAGGGGCCACAGATACGCAGTATTTT,CSASGTGATDTQYF
many,TRBD2,TRBV4-3,TRBJ2-1,TGCGCCAGCAGCCAAGGGCTAGCGGGGTTAGATGAGCAGTTCTTC,CASSQGLAGLDEQFF
.,.,TRBV23-1,TRBJ1-1,TGCGCCAGCAGTCAAGGCGGCAGGGTTTTTCGGAACACTGAAGCTTTCTTT,CASSQGGRVFRNTEAFF
.,TRBD1,TRBV6-5,TRBJ1-2,TGTGCCAGCAGTTCGGCGACAGGGGGCGGGAATGGCTACACCTTC,CASSSATGGGNGYTF
once,.,TRBV6-5,TRBJ2-3,TGTGCCAGCAGTTATCCGGGGGCCGTTCCTCATACGCAGTATTTT,CASSYPGAVPHTQYF
.,.,TRBV7-2,TRBJ1-1,TGTGCCAGCAGCACCAGACAGATCTACACTGAAGCTTTCTTT,CASSTRQIYTEAFF
few,TRBD1,TRBV18,TRBJ1-1,TGTGCCAGCTCAGGACCGGACAGGGGGCTCACTGAAGCTTTCTTT,CASSGPDRGLTEAFF
.,.,TRBV4-3,TRBJ1-2,TGCGCCAGCAGCCAAGAGCGAATCCCAGGGAATGGCTACACCTTC,CASSQERIPGNGYTF
.,.,TRBV4-1,TRBJ2-1,TGCGCCAGCAGTTCCCGCGGAGGACCGTCCTACAATGAGCAGTTCTTC,CASSSRGGPSYNEQFF
many,.,TRBV7-2,TRBJ1-1,TGTGCCAGCAGCTTTCGTGACAGTAGAGCTTTCTTT,CASSFRDSRAFF
.,TRBD1,TRBV5-1,TRBJ1-1,TGCGCCAGCAGCTTGGGGTGGGTCATTGGACAGGCCACTGAAGCTTTCTTT,CASSLGWVIGQATEAFF
few,TRBD1,TRBV12-3/TRBV12-4,TRBJ1-6,TGTGCCAGCACCCGGACAGGACAGAATTCACCCCTCCACTTT,CASTRTGQNSPLHF
.,.,TRBV7-2,TRBJ1-1,TGTGCCAGCAGCTTAGAGTACATAGCTGAAGCTTTCTTT,CASSLEYIAEAFF
.,.,TRBV5-1,TRBJ1-2,TGCGCCAGCAGCTTTACAGGTGAAGGCTACACCTTC,CASSFTGEGYTF
.,.,TRBV2,TRBJ1-1,TGTGCCAGCAGTGACCCCGTCACTGAAGCTTTCTTT,CASSDPVTEAFF
.,TRBD1,TRBV19,TRBJ1-1,TGTGCCAGTAGCCGCACCGACAGGGGAATGAACACTGAAGCTTTCTTT,CASSRTDRGMNTEAFF
.,TRBD1,TRBV29-1,TRBJ1-2,TGCAGCACCCGGACAGGGGATAACTATGGCTACACCTTC,CSTRTGDNYGYTF
.,.,TRBV6-2/TRBV6-3,TRBJ2-7,TGTGCCAGCAGTTACTCGATTGGTCAGGAGTACTTC,CASSYSIGQEYF
.,.,TRBV20-1,TRBJ2-1,TGCAGTGCCAGCGACAGAGCGTTCTACAATGAGCAGTTCTTC,CSASDRAFYNEQFF
few,TRBD2,TRBV6-2/TRBV6-3,TRBJ2-5,TGTGCCATCGGGACTAGCGGAGTCTCGGAGACCCAGTACTTC,CAIGTSGVSETQYF
.,TRBD2,TRBV5-1,TRBJ2-5,TGCGCCAGCAGCCGTAGCGGGGGGCCCGAAGAGACCCAGTACTTC,CASSRSGGPEETQYF
.,.,TRBV20-1,TRBJ2-7,TGCAGTGCGGCCTTCGACGGGGACCTATACGAGCAGTACTTC,CSAAFDGDLYEQYF
few,.,TRBV12-5,TRBJ1-1,TGTGCTAGTGGTTTGGAACAGGGCGCTGAAGCTTTCTTT,CASGLEQGAEAFF